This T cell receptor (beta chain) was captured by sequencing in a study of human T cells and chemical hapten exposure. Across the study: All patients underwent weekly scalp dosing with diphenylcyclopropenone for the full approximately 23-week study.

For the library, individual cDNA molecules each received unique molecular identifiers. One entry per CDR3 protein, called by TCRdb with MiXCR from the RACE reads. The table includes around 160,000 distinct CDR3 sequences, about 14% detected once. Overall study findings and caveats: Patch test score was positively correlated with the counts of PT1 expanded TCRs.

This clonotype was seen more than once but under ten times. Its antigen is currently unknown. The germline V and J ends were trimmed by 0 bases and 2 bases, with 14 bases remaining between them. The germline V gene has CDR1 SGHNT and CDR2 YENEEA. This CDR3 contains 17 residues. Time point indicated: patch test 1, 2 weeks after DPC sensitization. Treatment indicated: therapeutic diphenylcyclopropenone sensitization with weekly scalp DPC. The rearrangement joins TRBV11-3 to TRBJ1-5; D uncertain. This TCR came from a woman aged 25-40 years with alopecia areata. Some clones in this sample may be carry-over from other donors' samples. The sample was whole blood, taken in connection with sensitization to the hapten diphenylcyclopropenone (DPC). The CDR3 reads CASSLDSRVRGNQPQHF. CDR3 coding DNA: TGTGCCAGCAGCTTAGATTCCCGAGTGAGGGGCAATCAGCCCCAGCATTTT.